This T cell receptor (beta chain) was observed in a study of blood T cell repertoires in COVID-19. About the research overall: Sites across the United States, Italy and Spain contributed samples from acute and convalescent COVID-19.

Ages ranged from about 18 to 89 years, with residence in approximately 23 US areas. Cohort placement rested on clinical history that participants reported themselves. The authors' processing: Estimates of nucleated cell counts were drawn from the amplification of reference gene primers. Produced via immunoSEQ multiplex PCR; TCRdb's table is partial and in-frame only. V, J and clone size are taken as reported in that table, and D and trimming were inferred from the DNA itself. The sample yields about 210,000 clones, 80% to 90% seen once. Germline V gene lookup returns CDR1 SEHNR and CDR2 FQNEAQ (reference sequence). V lost 5 bases and J lost 0, with 8 bases in between. This CDR3 spans 15 amino acids.

The material sequenced was PBMCs or T cells enriched from blood (not recorded which). This TCR was recovered from a man aged 40-55 years who had recovered from COVID-19. The chain combines TRBV7-9 with TRBJ2-6; unclear D gene. CDR3: CASSALISGANVLTF. CDR3 sequence (DNA): TGTGCCAGCAGCGCGTTAATCTCTGGGGCCAACGTCCTGACTTTC.